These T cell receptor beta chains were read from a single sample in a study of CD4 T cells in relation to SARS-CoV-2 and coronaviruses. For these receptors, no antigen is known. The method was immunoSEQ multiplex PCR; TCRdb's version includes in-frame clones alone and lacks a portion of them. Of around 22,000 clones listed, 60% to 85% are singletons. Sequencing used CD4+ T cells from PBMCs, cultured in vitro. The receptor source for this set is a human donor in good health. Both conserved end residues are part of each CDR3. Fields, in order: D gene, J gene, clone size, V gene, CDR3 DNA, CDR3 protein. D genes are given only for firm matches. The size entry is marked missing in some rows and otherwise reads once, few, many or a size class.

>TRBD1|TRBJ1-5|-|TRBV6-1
TGTGCCAGCAGTGATTCGGCACAGGGGACAAACCAGCCCCAGCATTTT
CASSDSAQGTNQPQHF
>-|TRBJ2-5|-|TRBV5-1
TGCGCCAGCAGCTTGGGGCAGACCCAAGAGACCCAGTACTTC
CASSLGQTQETQYF
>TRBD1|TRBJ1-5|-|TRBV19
TGTGCCAGTAGTTTCGACAGGGGAGTGGGCAATCAGCCCCAGCATTTT
CASSFDRGVGNQPQHF
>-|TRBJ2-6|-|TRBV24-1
TGTGCCACCGCGACCGGGCTATCCAACGTCCTGACTTTC
CATATGLSNVLTF
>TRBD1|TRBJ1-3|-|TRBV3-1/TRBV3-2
TGTGCCAGCAGCCAAGATGAAGGACAGGGGGCTTATCGGTATTTT
CASSQDEGQGAYRYF
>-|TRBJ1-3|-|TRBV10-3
TGTGCCATCAGTGATCAGTACTCTGGAAACACCATATATTTT
CAISDQYSGNTIYF
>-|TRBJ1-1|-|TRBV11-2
TGTGCCAGCAGCTTGTACATGAACACTGAAGCTTTCTTT
CASSLYMNTEAFF
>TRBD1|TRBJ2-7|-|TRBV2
TGTGCCAGCACCTCGGGGGGACAGGGATCGCTCGAGCAGTACTTC
CASTSGGQGSLEQYF
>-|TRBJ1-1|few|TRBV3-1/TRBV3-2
TGTGCCAGCAGCTTGATGCGGGGGGCGAGTGAAGCTTTCTTT
CASSLMRGASEAFF
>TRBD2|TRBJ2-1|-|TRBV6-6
TGTGCCAGCAGCCCGACTAGCAGAGGTGAGCAGTTCTTC
CASSPTSRGEQFF
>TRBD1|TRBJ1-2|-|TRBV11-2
TGTGCCAGCAGGCATGCTGACGGGACAGGGGCGCCTAACTATGGCTACACCTTC
CASRHADGTGAPNYGYTF
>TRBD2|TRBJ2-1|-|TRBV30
TGTGCCTGGAGTGCCGGGACTAGCGGGATGGATAGTGAGCAGTTCTTC
CAWSAGTSGMDSEQFF
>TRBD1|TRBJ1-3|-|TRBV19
TGTGCCAGTAGTATAGTCCAACAGGGGAGCTCTGGAAACACCATATATTTT
CASSIVQQGSSGNTIYF
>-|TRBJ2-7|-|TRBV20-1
TGCAGTGCTAGTGGTAATTTCGGGGTCGTCGACGAGCAGTACTTC
CSASGNFGVVDEQYF
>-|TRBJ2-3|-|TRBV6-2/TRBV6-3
TGTGCCAGCAGTTACGCCGGGTCCACAGATACGCAGTATTTT
CASSYAGSTDTQYF
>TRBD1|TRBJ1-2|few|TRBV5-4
TGTGCCAGCAGCTTGGCAGGGGGTGGTGGCTACACCTTC
CASSLAGGGGYTF
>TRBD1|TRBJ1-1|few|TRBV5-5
TGTGCCAGCAGCTCCGGGACAGCGAACACTGAAGCTTTCTTT
CASSSGTANTEAFF
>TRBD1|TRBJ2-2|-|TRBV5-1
TGCGCCAGCAGCCTGTGGGGACAGGGGAACACCGGGGAGCTGTTTTTT
CASSLWGQGNTGELFF
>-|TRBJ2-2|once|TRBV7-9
TGTGCCAGCAGCTTAATACTAACTAGCGGGGAGCTGTTTTTT
CASSLILTSGELFF
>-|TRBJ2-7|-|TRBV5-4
TGTGCCAGCAATCAAGGAAAGGGGGGCTACGAGCAGTACTTC
CASNQGKGGYEQYF
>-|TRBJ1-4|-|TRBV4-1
TGCGCCAGCAGCCCGCCTTTGGGACCTAATGAAAAACTGTTTTTT
CASSPPLGPNEKLFF
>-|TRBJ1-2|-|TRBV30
TGTGCCTGGATCCACGACAGACCGAACTATGGCTACACCTTC
CAWIHDRPNYGYTF
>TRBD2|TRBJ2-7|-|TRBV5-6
TGTGCCAGCAGCTCAGTTCCGGGGAGGGGTGGGCAGTACTTC
CASSSVPGRGGQYF
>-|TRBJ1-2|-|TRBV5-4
TGTGCCAGCAGCATGACAGTTCGGGATGGCTACACCTTC
CASSMTVRDGYTF
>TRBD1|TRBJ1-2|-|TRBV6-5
TGTGCCAGCAGGAAGGGGGGACAGGGGGATGGCTACACCTTC
CASRKGGQGDGYTF
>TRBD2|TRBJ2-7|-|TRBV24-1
TGTGCCACCAGTACCGGGACTAGCGGGAGATACGAGCAGTACTTC
CATSTGTSGRYEQYF
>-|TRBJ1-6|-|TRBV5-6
TGTGCCAGCAGCTCGTTAGCCGAGAGCTCCTATAATTCACCCCTCCACTTT
CASSSLAESSYNSPLHF
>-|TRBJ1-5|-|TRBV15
TGTGCCACCAGCAGACCCCAGACATTTTATAGCAATCAGCCCCAGCATTTT
CATSRPQTFYSNQPQHF
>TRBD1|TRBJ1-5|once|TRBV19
TGTGCCAGTAGTATAAGCGGGACAGTAAATCAGCCCCAGCATTTT
CASSISGTVNQPQHF
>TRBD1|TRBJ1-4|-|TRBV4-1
TGCGCCAGCAGCCAAGTACAGGGGGTGGAAACTAATGAAAAACTGTTTTTT
CASSQVQGVETNEKLFF
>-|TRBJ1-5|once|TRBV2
TGTGCCAGCAGTCCCGGGGGGGCCGGTAATCAGCCCCAGCATTTT
CASSPGGAGNQPQHF
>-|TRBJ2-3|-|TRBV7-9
TGTGCCAGCAGCCATCCTAGCACAGATACGCAGTATTTT
CASSHPSTDTQYF